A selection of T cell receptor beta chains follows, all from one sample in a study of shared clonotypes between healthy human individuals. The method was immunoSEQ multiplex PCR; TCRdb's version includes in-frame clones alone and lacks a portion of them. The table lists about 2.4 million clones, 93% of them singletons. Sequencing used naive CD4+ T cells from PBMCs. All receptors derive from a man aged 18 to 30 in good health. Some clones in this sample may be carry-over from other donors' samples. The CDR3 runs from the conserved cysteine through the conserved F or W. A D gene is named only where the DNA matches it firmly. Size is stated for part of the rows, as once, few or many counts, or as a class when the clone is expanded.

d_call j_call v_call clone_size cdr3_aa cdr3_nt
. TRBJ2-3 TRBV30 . CAWIERADTQYF TGTGCCTGGATCGAAAGAGCAGATACGCAGTATTTT
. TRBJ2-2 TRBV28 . CASSPPRSTGELFF TGTGCCAGCAGTCCCCCGCGAAGCACCGGGGAGCTGTTTTTT
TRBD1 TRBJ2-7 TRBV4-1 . CASSLGTAPYEQYF TGCGCCAGCAGCCTAGGGACAGCGCCCTACGAGCAGTACTTC
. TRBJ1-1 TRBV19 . CASSMLGRTNTEAFF TGTGCCAGTAGTATGTTAGGGAGGACGAACACTGAAGCTTTCTTT
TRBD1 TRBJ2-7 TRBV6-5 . CASSSRDSEGYEQYF TGTGCCAGCAGTTCGAGGGACAGCGAAGGCTACGAGCAGTACTTC
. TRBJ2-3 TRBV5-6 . CASSLSTVDTQYF TGTGCCAGCAGCTTGTCTACGGTAGATACGCAGTATTTT
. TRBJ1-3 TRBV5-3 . CASSLSRGNTIYF TGTGCCAGCAGTCTTAGCAGAGGAAACACCATATATTTT
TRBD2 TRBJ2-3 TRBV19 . CASRTSGSYTPDTQYF TGTGCCAGTCGGACTAGCGGGAGTTATACCCCAGATACGCAGTATTTT
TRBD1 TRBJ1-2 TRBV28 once CASTQGGQGDYGYTF TGTGCCAGCACCCAGGGGGGACAGGGCGACTATGGCTACACCTTC
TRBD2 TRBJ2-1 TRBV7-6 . CASSDPLADPYNEQFF TGTGCCAGCAGTGACCCCCTAGCGGACCCCTACAATGAGCAGTTCTTC
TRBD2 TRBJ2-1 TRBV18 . CASSPGLAGGPSYNEQFF TGTGCCAGCTCACCTGGGCTAGCGGGAGGGCCCTCCTACAATGAGCAGTTCTTC
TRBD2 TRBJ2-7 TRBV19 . CASSTLAGVYEQYF TGTGCCAGTAGTACTCTAGCGGGAGTCTACGAGCAGTACTTC
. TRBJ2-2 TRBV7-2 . CASSPSESPGELFF TGTGCCAGCTCACCTTCGGAGAGTCCCGGGGAGCTGTTTTTT
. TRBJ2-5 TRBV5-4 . CASRNAASQETQYF TGTGCCAGCAGGAATGCGGCTAGTCAAGAGACCCAGTACTTC
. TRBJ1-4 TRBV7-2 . CASSLEQVNEKLFF TGTGCCAGCAGCTTAGAGCAGGTTAATGAAAAACTGTTTTTT
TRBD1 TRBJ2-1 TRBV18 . CASSQGQGGFF TGTGCCAGCTCCCAGGGACAGGGAGGGTTCTTC
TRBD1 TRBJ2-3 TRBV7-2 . CANRGRGRTDTQYF TGTGCCAACCGGGGAAGGGGGCGGACAGATACGCAGTATTTT
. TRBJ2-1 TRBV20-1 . CSARYEEQFF TGCAGTGCTAGATACGAGGAGCAGTTCTTC
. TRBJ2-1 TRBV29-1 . CSVGQLTYSYNEQFF TGCAGCGTGGGACAACTCACCTACTCCTACAATGAGCAGTTCTTC
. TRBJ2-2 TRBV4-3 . CASSHLVGRDTGELFF TGCGCCAGCAGCCATTTGGTGGGAAGGGACACCGGGGAGCTGTTTTTT
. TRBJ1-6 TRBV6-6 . CASSLGSGSPLHF TGTGCCAGCAGCCTAGGGTCTGGCTCACCCCTCCACTTT
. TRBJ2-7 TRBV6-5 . CASSYTHPGASYEQYF TGTGCCAGCAGTTACACCCACCCAGGGGCCTCCTACGAGCAGTACTTC
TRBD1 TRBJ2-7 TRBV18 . CASSPGWGTGDNEQYF TGTGCCAGCTCACCCGGTTGGGGGACAGGGGACAACGAGCAGTACTTC
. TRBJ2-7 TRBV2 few CASSWQTSGEQYF TGTGCCAGCAGTTGGCAGACTTCAGGCGAGCAGTACTTC
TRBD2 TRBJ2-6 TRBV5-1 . CASGPLAGVANVLTF TGCGCCAGCGGACCCCTAGCGGGAGTGGCCAACGTCCTGACTTTC
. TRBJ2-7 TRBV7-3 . CASSSMSGIYEQYF TGTGCCAGCAGCTCCATGTCGGGGATCTACGAGCAGTACTTC
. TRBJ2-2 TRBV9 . CASSARQGGTGELFF TGTGCCAGCAGCGCGAGACAGGGAGGAACCGGGGAGCTGTTTTTT
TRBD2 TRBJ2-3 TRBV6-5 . CASSVDGEGPDTQYF TGTGCCAGCAGTGTGGACGGGGAGGGACCAGATACGCAGTATTTT
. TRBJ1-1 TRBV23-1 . CASSHGGRMNTEAFF TGCGCCAGCAGTCATGGGGGCAGGATGAACACTGAAGCTTTCTTT
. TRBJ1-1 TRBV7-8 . CASSLDGTQNTEAFF TGTGCCAGCAGCTTAGATGGGACACAGAACACTGAAGCTTTCTTT
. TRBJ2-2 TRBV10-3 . CAISAFEKSYTGELFF TGTGCCATCAGTGCTTTCGAAAAGTCGTACACCGGGGAGCTGTTTTTT
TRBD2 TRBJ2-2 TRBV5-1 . CASSLLASGGTGELFF TGCGCCAGCAGCTTGTTGGCTAGCGGGGGTACCGGGGAGCTGTTTTTT
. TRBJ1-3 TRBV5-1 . CASSLAGGVAGNTIYF TGCGCCAGCAGCTTGGCCGGGGGAGTCGCTGGAAACACCATATATTTT
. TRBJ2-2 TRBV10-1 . CASSPESLTVHGELFF TGCGCCAGCAGTCCTGAGTCGTTAACGGTACATGGGGAGCTGTTTTTT
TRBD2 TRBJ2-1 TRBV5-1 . CASSLRLAGEEQFF TGCGCCAGCAGCTTGCGACTAGCGGGAGAAGAGCAGTTCTTC
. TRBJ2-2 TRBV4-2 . CASSQDKYSGELFF TGTGCCAGCAGCCAAGATAAGTACTCCGGGGAGCTGTTTTTT
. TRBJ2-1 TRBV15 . CATSRGRSSAAKNEQFF TGTGCCACCAGCAGAGGACGATCTAGCGCCGCCAAAAATGAGCAGTTCTTC
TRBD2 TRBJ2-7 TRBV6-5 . CASSYNGRPGDEQYF TGTGCCAGCAGTTACAACGGGAGGCCGGGGGACGAGCAGTACTTC
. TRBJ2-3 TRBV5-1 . CASSTRTGTDTQYF TGCGCCAGCAGCACACGGACAGGCACAGATACGCAGTATTTT
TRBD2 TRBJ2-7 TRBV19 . CASSMGASGSSEQYF TGTGCCAGTAGCATGGGGGCTAGCGGGAGCTCCGAGCAGTACTTC
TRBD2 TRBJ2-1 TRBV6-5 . CASSFRGGSSYNEQFF TGTGCCAGCAGTTTCCGCGGGGGAAGCTCCTACAATGAGCAGTTCTTC
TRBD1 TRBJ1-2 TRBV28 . CASSLPGGAGVGYTF TGTGCCAGCAGTTTACCAGGGGGCGCTGGCGTTGGCTACACCTTC
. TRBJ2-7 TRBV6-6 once CASSSWDTNYEQYF TGTGCCAGCAGCTCCTGGGACACTAACTACGAGCAGTACTTC
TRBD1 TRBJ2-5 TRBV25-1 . CASRTGGSGKTQYF TGTGCCAGTCGGACAGGGGGAAGTGGGAAGACCCAGTACTTC
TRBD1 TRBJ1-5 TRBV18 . CASSSGQTKSNQPQHF TGTGCCAGCTCATCGGGACAGACAAAAAGCAATCAGCCCCAGCATTTT
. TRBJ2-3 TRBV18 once CASSTEADTQYF TGTGCCAGCTCGACGGAGGCAGATACGCAGTATTTT
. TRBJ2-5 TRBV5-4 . CASSIKGLSRRETQYF TGTGCCAGCAGCATTAAGGGACTTTCCAGGAGGGAGACCCAGTACTTC
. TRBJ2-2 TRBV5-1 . CASSLSTILTSRGNTGELFF TGCGCCAGCAGCTTATCGACCATCCTGACTAGCAGGGGGAACACCGGGGAGCTGTTTTTT
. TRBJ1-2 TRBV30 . CAWTGGDYGYTF TGTGCCTGGACAGGAGGAGACTATGGCTACACCTTC